This TCR beta chain was sequenced in a study of radiation and T cells in renal cell carcinoma (TCRdb year 2020). For the wider study: The samples were obtained from a clinical trial, where primary renal cell carcinomas were treated with 15 Gy stereotactic body radiation therapy and then removed by nephrectomy 4 weeks afterward. In total, around 53 samples, comprising around 26 tumors and 27 peripheral blood samples, were subjected to TCR beta sequencing. Across all 55 or so samples, several million unique CDR3 nucleotide sequences, encoding about 2,700,000 unique CDR3 amino acid sequences, were identified.

The sample's time point, from its label and the paper: blood 2 weeks post-SBRT. The treatment or condition label here, explained by the study, means: 15 Gy SBRT to primary tumor, nephrectomy 4 weeks later. Serial peripheral blood from radiation-treated patients was sampled at baseline, 2 weeks and 4 weeks after SBRT to track tumor-enriched clonotypes. Every patient's renal cell carcinoma showed clear cell pathology. Genomic DNA for TCR sequencing was prepared using the QIAamp DNA Blood Mini Kit (Qiagen). Samples were included in the analyses only if all quality control checks were passed. Following the manufacturer's recommendations, the immunoSEQ kit was used to generate TCR beta libraries from genomic DNA. To prepare libraries, a first multiplex PCR with proprietary primers was run, followed by a second PCR that added unique barcodes, and a bead cleanup was done after each round. A kit-provided positive control reaction and a negative control reaction were included in every sample batch. The final libraries were assessed on an Agilent 4200 TapeStation D1000 ScreenTape, pooled by volume, and quantified by qPCR. An Illumina NextSeq500 fitted with a MidOutput 150-cycle cartridge performed the sequencing, running 156 Read1 cycles and 15 Index1 cycles with the kit's custom primers. The pooled library was loaded at 0.75 to 1 pM, and approximately 18% PhiX control was spiked in. Concerning the study's data processing: Vendor-processed data were analyzed in R, and a clonotype was defined as all T cells sharing the same CDR3 nucleotide sequence. In the clone abundance analyses, frequencies were normalized to the 10,000 most abundant clones in each sample. Public T cell clones, which averaged fewer than five per sample, were excluded before analysis. Tumor-enriched clonotypes and baseline blood-enriched clonotypes were defined as those with an abundance difference of at least 32-fold between compartments. A beta-binomial differential abundance model was used to identify clonotypes that were expanded or contracted between blood time points. Similarity between tumor and blood repertoires was quantified using the Baroni-Urbani and Buser coefficient, and groups were compared with two-tailed Wilcoxon tests in R. TCRdb re-hosts the immuneACCESS table, in-frame sequences only. Its copies lack some clones; in the studies checked, an unresolved V gene accounts for under half of them, and the cause for the rest is not known. V, J and clone size were drawn from that table, and D and trimming were deduced from the DNA. Counted in this sample were tens of thousands of clones; 80% of them appeared once. The ten largest account for about 30% of the sample.

About this clone itself: The specificity of this receptor is unknown. No much larger clonotype is one base removed from it; base qualities were not supplied.

The junction shows trimming of 2 bases on V and 0 bases on J, plus 7 bases between the germline ends. CDR1 is given as MNHEY and CDR2 as SVGAGI, both from the germline V gene. Including cysteine and phenylalanine, the CDR3 has 14 amino acids. CDR3 DNA only is kept here, 42 bases in frame from base 1. General findings and caveats noted by the study authors: Because pretreatment tumor biopsies were not available, the study could not determine whether clonotypes were already present within the tumor at baseline. The single-armed trial design could not address effects of radiation dose or scheduling on the TCR repertoire. Top tumor clonotypes rose in blood from baseline to 2 weeks post-radiation, then contracted by 4 weeks, suggesting transient expansion of tumor-resident clones. Tracking of blood repertoire dynamics stopped at approximately 4 weeks after treatment, with no follow-up past that point.

The rearranged segments are TRBV6-5 and TRBJ1-1; there is no confident call for the D gene. The specimen comprised blood, sampled from a patient whose treatment included radiotherapy and nephrectomy. The clonotype comes from a woman between 70 and 85 years old with renal cell carcinoma. The nucleotides are TGTGCCAGCAGTTACGCCTCTTTGAACACTGAAGCTTTCTTT. It translates as CASSYASLNTEAFF.